This T cell receptor (beta chain) came from a study of OX40 agonist ivuxolimab in advanced cancers. Study-wide results and caveats: Expanded peripheral T cells had an undetermined antigen specificity.

Trimming took 4 bases from V and 1 from J; bases not matched to a gene: 0. The CDR3 covers 15 residues. Per germline, CDR1 SGHTA and CDR2 FQGNSA. Regarding this clone: The antigen is unknown. Other DNA sequences within the sample encode an identical CDR3.

Repertoires were generated with immunoSEQ multiplex PCR, while TCRdb's copy carries only in-frame clones and drops some. The table has about 72,000 clones, 89% seen once. The chain employs TRBV7-2 and TRBJ2-2; 10 bases align to TRBD2. The starting material was CD4+ or CD8+ T cells sorted from blood, obtained in a trial of the OX40 agonist ivuxolimab. This clonotype originated in an adult with an advanced solid tumor such as melanoma, head and neck, liver or kidney cancer. CDR3 coding DNA: TGTGCCAGCAGCTGGACTAGCGGGAACACCGGGGAGCTGTTTTTT. It is translated as CASSWTSGNTGELFF.